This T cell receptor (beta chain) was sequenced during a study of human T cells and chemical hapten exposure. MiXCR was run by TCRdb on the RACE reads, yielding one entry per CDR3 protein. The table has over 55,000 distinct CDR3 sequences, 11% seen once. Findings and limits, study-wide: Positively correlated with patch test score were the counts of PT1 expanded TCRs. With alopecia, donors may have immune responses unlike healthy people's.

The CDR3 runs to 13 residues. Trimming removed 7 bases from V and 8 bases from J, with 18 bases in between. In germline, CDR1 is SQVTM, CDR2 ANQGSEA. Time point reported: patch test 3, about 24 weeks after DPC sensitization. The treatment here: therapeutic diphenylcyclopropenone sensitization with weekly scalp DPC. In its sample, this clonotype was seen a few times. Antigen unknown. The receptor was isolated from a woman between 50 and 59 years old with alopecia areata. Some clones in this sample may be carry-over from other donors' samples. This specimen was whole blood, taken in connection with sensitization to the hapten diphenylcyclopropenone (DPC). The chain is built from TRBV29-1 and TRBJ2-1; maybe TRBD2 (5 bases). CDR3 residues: CSARLLVLDEQFF. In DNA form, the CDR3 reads TGCAGCGCCCGCTTACTAGTCTTGGATGAGCAGTTCTTC.